The present entry profiles one T cell receptor beta chain with its context. Its antigen remains unidentified. Per-nucleotide qualities are absent, and no much larger clonotype sits a single base away. TCRbeta CDR3 regions were amplified from genomic DNA using the immunoSEQ Assay, a bias-controlled multiplex PCR. Turning to the authors' computational methods: Nucleated cell counts per sample were estimated from amplification of reference gene primers within the assay. To quantify the absolute abundance of each unique TCRbeta CDR3 rearrangement, sequence reads were collapsed and filtered. For each sample, productive Simpson clonality was calculated by taking the square root of Simpson's diversity index across productive rearrangements. TCRdb obtained this table from immuneACCESS and retained in-frame rearrangements with V and J assigned. These tables miss some clones; where compared with another copy, unresolved V genes account for less than half of the shortfall, and the remainder is unexplained. V, J and clone size were drawn from that table, and D and trimming were deduced from the DNA. The sample yields 300,000 to 450,000 clones; 85% to 90% were counted once. The top ten constitute 0.95% to 1.1% of the sample.

The data stem from a study of blood T cell repertoires in COVID-19 (dated by TCRdb to about 2020). About the investigation overall: Samples covering the acute and convalescent phases of COVID-19 were provided by collaborators in the United States, Italy and Spain. The prospective study material was composed of cDNA or gDNA derived from T cells, B-cell-depleted T cells, or PBMCs. Subjects who had been exposed to COVID-19, were actively infected with it, or had recovered from it provided the deeply sampled blood TCRbeta repertoires that made up the dataset. The repertoires were made available in a free public database intended to serve as a resource for research on the immune response to SARS-CoV-2. Samples were obtained from the ongoing ImmuneRACE study (first 160 participants) and from 1,254 subjects provided by 6 global collaborators. Nearly every sample came with metadata listing a de-identified subject ID, COVID-19 status, age in years and sex. HLA class I and class II types, where available, came from metadata supplied by the sample provider rather than from assay-based typing.

The full study reports these points: Clinical and demographic metadata were provided uncurated, with the amount varying by source and participant.

Participants in the prospective study were aged about 18 to 95 years, lived in about two dozen United States geographic areas, and enrolled through a virtual design. To assign participants to cohorts, the prospective study relied on clinical history that participants themselves reported in a screening survey and a study questionnaire. Recovered participants in ImmuneRACE Cohort 3 were defined as having two consecutive negative NP/OP PCR tests, clearance from a healthcare professional, or resolution of symptoms. In the prospective study, mobile phlebotomists collected whole blood, serum and a nasopharyngeal or oropharyngeal swab from each participant. Prospective study participants could optionally give additional blood draws and questionnaires over an approximately two-month period. Blood samples from the prospective study were shipped frozen or at room temperature prior to DNA extraction. The receptor was derived from a man aged 18 to 29 who had recovered from COVID-19. The sample consisted of PBMCs or T cells enriched from blood (not recorded which).

The CDR3 region has the sequence CASSEVAQGVSNEQYF. Here is the DNA: TGTGCCAGCAGTGAAGTAGCACAGGGAGTTTCCAACGAGCAGTACTTC. The chain is assembled from TRBV6-1 and TRBJ2-7; the D gene is possibly TRBD1, with 6 bases matching. The germline V gene supplies CDR1 MNHNS and CDR2 SASEGT. Measured from the cysteine to the phenylalanine, the CDR3 is 16 residues long. Solely the CDR3 DNA is kept, with 48 bases framed from the first base. Trimming costs V 1 base and J 5 bases, and their ends lie 18 bases apart.